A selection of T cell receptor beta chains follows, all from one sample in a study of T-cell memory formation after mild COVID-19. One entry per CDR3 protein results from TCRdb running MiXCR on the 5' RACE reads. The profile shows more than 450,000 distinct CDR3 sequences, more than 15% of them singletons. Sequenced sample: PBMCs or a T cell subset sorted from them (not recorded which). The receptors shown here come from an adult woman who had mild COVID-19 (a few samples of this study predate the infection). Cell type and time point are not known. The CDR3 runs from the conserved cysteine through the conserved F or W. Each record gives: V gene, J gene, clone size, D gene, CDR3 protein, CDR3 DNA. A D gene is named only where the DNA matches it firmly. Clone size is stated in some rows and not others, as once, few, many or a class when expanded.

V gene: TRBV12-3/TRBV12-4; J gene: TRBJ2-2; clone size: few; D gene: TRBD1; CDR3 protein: CASSPGDRGSGELFF; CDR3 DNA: TGTGCCAGCAGTCCCGGGGACAGGGGATCCGGGGAGCTGTTTTTT
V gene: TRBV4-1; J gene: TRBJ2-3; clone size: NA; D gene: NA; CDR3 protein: CASSQVHKDTQYF; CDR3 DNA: TGCGCCAGCAGCCAAGTCCATAAAGATACGCAGTATTTT
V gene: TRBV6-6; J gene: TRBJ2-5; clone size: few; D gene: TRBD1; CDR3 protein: CASSYGDSQETQYF; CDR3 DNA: TGTGCCAGCAGTTACGGGGACAGCCAAGAGACCCAGTACTTC
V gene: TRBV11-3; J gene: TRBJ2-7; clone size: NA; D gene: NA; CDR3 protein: CASSHGVISGEQYF; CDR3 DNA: TGTGCCAGCAGCCACGGAGTTATTTCGGGAGAGCAGTACTTC
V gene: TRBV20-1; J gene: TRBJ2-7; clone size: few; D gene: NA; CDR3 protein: CSAREGIFYEQYF; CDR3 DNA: TGCAGTGCTAGAGAGGGCATTTTCTACGAGCAGTACTTC
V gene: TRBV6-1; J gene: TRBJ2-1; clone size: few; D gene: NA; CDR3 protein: CASSEVELVRPSSYNEQFF; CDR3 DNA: TGTGCCAGCAGTGAAGTAGAGTTGGTCAGGCCCTCTTCCTACAATGAGCAGTTCTTC
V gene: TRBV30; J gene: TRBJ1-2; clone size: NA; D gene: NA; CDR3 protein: CAWARGGRGGANYGYTF; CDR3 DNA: TGTGCCTGGGCCCGGGGGGGCCGCGGGGGAGCTAACTATGGCTACACCTTC
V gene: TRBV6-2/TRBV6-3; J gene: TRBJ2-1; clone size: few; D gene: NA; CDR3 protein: CASSYSKGAHSYNEQFF; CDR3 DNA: TGTGCCAGCAGTTACTCGAAAGGGGCCCACTCCTACAATGAGCAGTTCTTC
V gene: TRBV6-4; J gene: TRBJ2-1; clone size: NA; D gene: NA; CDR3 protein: CASSELPGNEQFF; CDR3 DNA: TGTGCCAGCAGTGAACTCCCTGGGAATGAGCAGTTCTTC
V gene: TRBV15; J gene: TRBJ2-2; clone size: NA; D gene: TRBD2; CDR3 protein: CATSRVTSGSAGELFF; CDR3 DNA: TGTGCCACCAGCAGAGTAACTAGCGGGAGCGCCGGGGAGCTGTTTTTT
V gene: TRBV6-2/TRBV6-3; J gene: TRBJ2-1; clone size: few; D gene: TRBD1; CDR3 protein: CASSWAGRTGVFYNEQFF; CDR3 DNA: TGTGCCAGCAGTTGGGCGGGAAGGACAGGGGTTTTCTACAATGAGCAGTTCTTC
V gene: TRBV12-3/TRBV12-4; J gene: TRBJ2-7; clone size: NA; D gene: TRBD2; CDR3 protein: CASSFPLAGGSYEQYF; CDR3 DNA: TGTGCCAGCAGTTTTCCGCTAGCGGGAGGTTCCTACGAGCAGTACTTC
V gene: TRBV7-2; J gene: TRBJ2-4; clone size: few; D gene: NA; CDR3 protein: CASSLVGGAAKNIQYF; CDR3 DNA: TGTGCCAGCAGCTTAGTGGGGGGCGCGGCCAAAAACATTCAGTACTTC
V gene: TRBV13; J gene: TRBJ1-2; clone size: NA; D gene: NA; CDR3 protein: CASSLGGNDGYTF; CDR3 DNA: TGTGCCAGCAGCTTAGGAGGGAACGATGGCTACACCTTC
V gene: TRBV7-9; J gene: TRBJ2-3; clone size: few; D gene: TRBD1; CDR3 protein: CASSLGTGGELGTDTQYF; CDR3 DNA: TGTGCCAGCAGCCTAGGGACAGGGGGCGAATTGGGCACAGATACGCAGTATTTT
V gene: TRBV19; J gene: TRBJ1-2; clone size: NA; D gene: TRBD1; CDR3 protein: CASRPGGYGYTF; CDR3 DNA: TGTGCCAGTAGACCAGGGGGCTATGGCTACACCTTC
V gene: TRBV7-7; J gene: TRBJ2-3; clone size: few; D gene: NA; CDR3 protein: CASSFQATDTQYF; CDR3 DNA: TGTGCTAGCAGCTTCCAGGCCACGGATACGCAGTATTTT
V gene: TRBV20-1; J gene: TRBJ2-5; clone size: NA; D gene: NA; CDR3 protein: CSAFLDGIPGRETQYF; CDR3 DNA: TGCAGTGCTTTCTTAGACGGGATCCCGGGCCGAGAGACCCAGTACTTC
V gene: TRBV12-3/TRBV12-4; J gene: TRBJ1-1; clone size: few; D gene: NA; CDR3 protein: CASSPVFVVRRTEAFF; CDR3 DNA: TGTGCCAGCAGTCCCGTCTTCGTGGTGAGGCGGACTGAAGCTTTCTTT
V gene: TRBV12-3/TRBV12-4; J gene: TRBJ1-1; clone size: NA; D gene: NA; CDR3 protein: CASSKGPEAFF; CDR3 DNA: TGTGCCAGCAGCAAAGGACCTGAAGCTTTCTTT
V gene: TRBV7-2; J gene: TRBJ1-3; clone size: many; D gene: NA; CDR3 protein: CASSLAGGSGNTIYF; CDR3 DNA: TGTGCCAGCAGCTTAGCTGGGGGTTCTGGAAACACCATATATTTT
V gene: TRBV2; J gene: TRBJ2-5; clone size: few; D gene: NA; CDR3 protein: CASSPRQGGQETQYF; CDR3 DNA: TGTGCCAGCAGTCCGAGACAGGGAGGCCAAGAGACCCAGTACTTC
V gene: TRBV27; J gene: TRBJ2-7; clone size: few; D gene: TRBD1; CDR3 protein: CASIAPGTGRHEQYF; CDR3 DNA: TGTGCCAGCATCGCCCCCGGGACAGGCCGACACGAGCAGTACTTC
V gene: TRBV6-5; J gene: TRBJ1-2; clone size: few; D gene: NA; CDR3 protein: CASRTASGYTF; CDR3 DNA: TGTGCCAGCCGAACCGCATCCGGCTACACCTTC
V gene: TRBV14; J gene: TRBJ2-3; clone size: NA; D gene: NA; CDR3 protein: CASSAVRGVGTDTQYF; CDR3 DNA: TGTGCCAGCAGTGCTGTCCGGGGAGTCGGCACAGATACGCAGTATTTT
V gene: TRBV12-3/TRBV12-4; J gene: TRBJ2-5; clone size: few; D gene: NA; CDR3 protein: CASSSSRETQYF; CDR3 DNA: TGTGCCAGCAGTTCTAGCCGGGAGACCCAGTACTTC
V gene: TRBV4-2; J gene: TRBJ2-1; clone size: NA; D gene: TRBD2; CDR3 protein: CASSQALAGARSYNEQFF; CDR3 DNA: TGTGCCAGCAGCCAAGCACTAGCGGGGGCCCGATCCTACAATGAGCAGTTCTTC
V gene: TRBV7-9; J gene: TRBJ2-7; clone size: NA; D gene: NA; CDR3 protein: CASSLVHRPYEQYF; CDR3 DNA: TGTGCCAGCAGCTTAGTCCACAGGCCCTACGAGCAGTACTTC
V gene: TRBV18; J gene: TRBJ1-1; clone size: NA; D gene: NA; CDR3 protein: CASSPQGGITEAFF; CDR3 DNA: TGTGCCAGCTCACCTCAAGGGGGGATTACTGAAGCTTTCTTT
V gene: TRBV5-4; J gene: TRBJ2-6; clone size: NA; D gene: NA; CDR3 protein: CASSLVSAGANVLTF; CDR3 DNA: TGTGCCAGCAGCTTGGTTAGCGCTGGGGCCAACGTCCTGACTTTC
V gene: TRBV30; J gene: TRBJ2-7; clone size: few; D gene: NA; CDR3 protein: CAWMDLPGEQYF; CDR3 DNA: TGTGCCTGGATGGACCTTCCGGGAGAGCAGTACTTC
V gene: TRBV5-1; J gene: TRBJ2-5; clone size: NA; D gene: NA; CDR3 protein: CASSRGEISGETQYF; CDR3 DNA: TGCGCCAGCAGCCGAGGGGAGATTTCTGGGGAGACCCAGTACTTC
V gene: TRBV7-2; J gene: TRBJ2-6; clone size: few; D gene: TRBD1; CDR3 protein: CASSLKPGTGVKRSGANVLTF; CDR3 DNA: TGTGCCAGCAGCCTAAAACCCGGGACAGGGGTCAAACGCTCTGGGGCCAACGTCCTGACTTTC
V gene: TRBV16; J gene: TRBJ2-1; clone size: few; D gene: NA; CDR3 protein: CASSQFVTVSEQFF; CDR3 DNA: TGTGCCAGCAGCCAATTTGTGACAGTTTCTGAGCAGTTCTTC
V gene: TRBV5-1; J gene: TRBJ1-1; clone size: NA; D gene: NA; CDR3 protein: CASSSASSGNTEAFF; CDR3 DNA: TGCGCCAGCAGCTCGGCCTCATCGGGGAACACTGAAGCTTTCTTT
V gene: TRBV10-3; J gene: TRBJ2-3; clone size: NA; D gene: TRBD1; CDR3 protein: CAISDRDRATDTQYF; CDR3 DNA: TGTGCCATCAGTGATCGAGACAGGGCCACAGATACGCAGTATTTT
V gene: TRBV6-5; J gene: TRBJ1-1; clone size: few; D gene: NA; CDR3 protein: CASSWTVGARPTEAFF; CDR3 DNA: TGTGCCAGCAGTTGGACCGTAGGGGCCCGCCCCACTGAAGCTTTCTTT
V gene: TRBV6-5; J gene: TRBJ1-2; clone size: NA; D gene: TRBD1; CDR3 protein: CASTPGTVRGYTF; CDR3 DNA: TGTGCCAGCACCCCCGGGACAGTAAGGGGCTACACCTTC
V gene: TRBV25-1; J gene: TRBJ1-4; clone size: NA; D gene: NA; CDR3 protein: CASSDLQMRGGEKLFF; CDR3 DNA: TGTGCCAGCAGTGACCTCCAGATGCGGGGCGGTGAAAAACTGTTTTTT
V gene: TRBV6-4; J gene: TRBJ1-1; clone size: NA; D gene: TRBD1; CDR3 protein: CASRGDTGGGTEAFF; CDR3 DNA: TGTGCCAGCAGGGGGGACACAGGGGGCGGCACTGAAGCTTTCTTT
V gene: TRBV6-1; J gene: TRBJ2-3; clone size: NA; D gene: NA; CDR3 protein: CASRRDTRTDTQYF; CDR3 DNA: TGTGCCAGCAGACGGGACACCCGCACAGATACGCAGTATTTT
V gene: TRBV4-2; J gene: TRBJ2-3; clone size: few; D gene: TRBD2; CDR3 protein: CASRRTSGGQADTQYF; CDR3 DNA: TGTGCCAGCAGGCGGACTAGCGGGGGGCAGGCAGATACGCAGTATTTT
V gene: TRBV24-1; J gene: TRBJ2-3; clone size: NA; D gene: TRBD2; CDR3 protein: CATSDPGLAGDRTAQYF; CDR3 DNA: TGTGCCACCAGTGATCCCGGACTAGCGGGAGATAGGACCGCGCAGTATTTT
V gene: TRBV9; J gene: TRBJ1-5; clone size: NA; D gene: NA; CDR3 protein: CASSVAGQPQHF; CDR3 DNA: TGTGCCAGCAGCGTAGCGGGTCAGCCCCAGCATTTT
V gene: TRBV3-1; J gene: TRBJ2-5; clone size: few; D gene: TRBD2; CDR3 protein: CASLLAGAETQYF; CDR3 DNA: TGTGCCAGCCTACTAGCGGGAGCTGAGACCCAGTACTTC
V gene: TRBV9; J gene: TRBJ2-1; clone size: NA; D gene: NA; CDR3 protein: CASRRGDYYNEQFF; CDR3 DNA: TGTGCCAGCCGGAGGGGGGATTACTACAATGAGCAGTTCTTC
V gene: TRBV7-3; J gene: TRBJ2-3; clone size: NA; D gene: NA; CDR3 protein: CASSLSPGADTQYF; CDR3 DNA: TGTGCCAGCAGCTTATCTCCCGGGGCAGATACGCAGTATTTT
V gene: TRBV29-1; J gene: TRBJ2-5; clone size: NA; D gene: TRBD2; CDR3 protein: CSVLSGSTETQYF; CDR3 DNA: TGCAGCGTTCTGAGCGGGAGTACAGAGACCCAGTACTTC
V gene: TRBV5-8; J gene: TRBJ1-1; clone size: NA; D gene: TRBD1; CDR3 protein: CASSLRDSRVNTEAFF; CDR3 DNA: TGTGCCAGCAGCTTGCGGGACAGCAGAGTGAACACTGAAGCTTTCTTT
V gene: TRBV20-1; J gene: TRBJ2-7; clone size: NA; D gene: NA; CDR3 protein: CSAPPPEHAAYEQYF; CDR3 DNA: TGCAGTGCTCCACCCCCGGAGCACGCAGCCTACGAGCAGTACTTC
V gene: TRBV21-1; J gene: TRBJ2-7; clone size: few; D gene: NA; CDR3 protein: CASSTRTGWTYEQYF; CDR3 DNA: TGTGCCAGCAGCACCCGGACAGGGTGGACTTACGAGCAGTACTTC
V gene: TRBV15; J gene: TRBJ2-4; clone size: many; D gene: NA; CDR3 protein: CATSRDVLAKNIQYF; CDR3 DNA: TGTGCCACCAGCAGAGATGTGCTAGCCAAAAACATTCAGTACTTC
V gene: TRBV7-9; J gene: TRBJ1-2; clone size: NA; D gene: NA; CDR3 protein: CASSLAEYGYTF; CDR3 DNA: TGTGCCAGCAGCTTAGCCGAATATGGCTACACCTTC
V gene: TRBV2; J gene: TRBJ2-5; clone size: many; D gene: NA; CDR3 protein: CASSEDPGPGLETQYF; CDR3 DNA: TGTGCCAGCAGTGAGGACCCAGGACCTGGATTAGAGACCCAGTACTTC
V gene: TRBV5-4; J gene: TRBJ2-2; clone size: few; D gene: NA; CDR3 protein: CASSLYSHTGELFF; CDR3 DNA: TGTGCCAGCAGCTTGTACTCCCACACCGGGGAGCTGTTTTTT
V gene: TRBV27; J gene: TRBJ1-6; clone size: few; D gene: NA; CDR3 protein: CASSAGPGENSPLHF; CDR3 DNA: TGTGCCAGCAGTGCTGGGCCAGGGGAAAATTCACCCCTCCACTTT
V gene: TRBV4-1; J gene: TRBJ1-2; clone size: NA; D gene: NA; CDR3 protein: CASSQPGASAPYGYTF; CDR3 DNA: TGCGCCAGCAGCCAACCAGGGGCCAGTGCTCCTTATGGCTACACCTTC
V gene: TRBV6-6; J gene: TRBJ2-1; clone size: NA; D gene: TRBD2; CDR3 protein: CASTNLRASSGNEQFF; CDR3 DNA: TGTGCCAGCACCAATTTACGGGCATCTAGCGGCAATGAGCAGTTCTTC
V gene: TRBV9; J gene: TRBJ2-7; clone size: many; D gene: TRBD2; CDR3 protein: CASSPGLAGGPYEQYF; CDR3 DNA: TGTGCCAGCAGCCCCGGACTAGCGGGGGGGCCCTACGAGCAGTACTTC
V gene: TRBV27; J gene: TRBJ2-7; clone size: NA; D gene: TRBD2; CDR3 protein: CASRQDSSGTTYEQYF; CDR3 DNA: TGTGCCAGCAGGCAAGACTCTAGCGGAACAACCTACGAGCAGTACTTC